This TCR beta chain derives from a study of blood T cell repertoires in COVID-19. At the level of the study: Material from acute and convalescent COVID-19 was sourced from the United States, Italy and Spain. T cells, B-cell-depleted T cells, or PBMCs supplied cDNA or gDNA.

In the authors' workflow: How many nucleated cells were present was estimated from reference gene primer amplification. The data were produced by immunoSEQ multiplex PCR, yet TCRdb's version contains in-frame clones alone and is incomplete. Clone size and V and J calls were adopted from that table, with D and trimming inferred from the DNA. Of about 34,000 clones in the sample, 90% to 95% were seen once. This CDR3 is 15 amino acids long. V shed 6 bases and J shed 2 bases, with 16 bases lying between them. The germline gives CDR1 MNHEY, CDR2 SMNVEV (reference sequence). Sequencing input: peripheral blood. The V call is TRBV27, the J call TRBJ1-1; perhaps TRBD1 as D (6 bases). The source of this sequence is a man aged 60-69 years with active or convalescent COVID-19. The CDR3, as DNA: TGTGCCAGCAGCCTGACAGGACGCTCAAACACTGAAGCTTTCTTT. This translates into CASSLTGRSNTEAFF.